The following is a TCR beta chain sequence with its context. Which antigen it targets is not known. No base quality values were provided; no much bigger clone lies one nucleotide off. Read against the paper, the sample's time point label means: pre-treatment sample, taken before nivolumab and TIL therapy. Adults with stage 4 NSCLC were enrolled in a dual-center phase I trial from late 2017 to early 2020. The samples were obtained from a phase I trial that was single-arm and open-label and tested tumor-infiltrating lymphocyte therapy combined with nivolumab in advanced non-small cell lung cancer. Blood mononuclear cells from EDTA tubes were isolated by Ficoll gradient, snap-frozen as pellets, and DNA was extracted with a Qiagen mini-prep kit. The data originate from a study of TIL therapy for anti-PD-1-resistant metastatic lung cancer listed by TCRdb under 2021. A note on the overall study: Tumors were harvested before any PD-1/PD-L1 blockade; patients then received nivolumab, and those progressing received lymphodepletion, expanded TIL infusion and IL-2. A median age of approximately 50 years (range about 38-85) and a median tumor PD-L1 proportion score of roughly 6% were recorded among enrolled patients. Most of the cohort had lung adenocarcinoma, a few tumors were EGFR-mutant and two were ALK-rearranged, and half of the patients were current or former smokers. Across the cohort, whole-exome sequencing showed a median non-synonymous tumor mutation burden of roughly 1.5 mutations per megabase. T cell receptor beta sequencing of tumor and peripheral blood was used to follow clonotypes across the tumor, the expanded TIL product and serial blood samples.

The immunoSEQ v3 hsTCRB kit was used to amplify TCR beta CDR3 regions from genomic DNA through bias-controlled multiplex PCR. TCR libraries were sequenced on an Illumina NextSeq 500 to 1.5 million to 2 million read pairs for survey level or 5-6 million for deep level. Processing in the source paper ran as follows. V, D and J genes were assigned, non-productive sequences were removed, and clonality was reported by immunoSEQ Analyzer software. To compare repertoires between infused TIL and blood, productive Simpson clonality was used along with the Morisita overlap index of productive TRB rearrangements. Absolute clonotype counts in blood were estimated by multiplying the lymphocyte count by the CD3+ fraction and by the productive frequency of the clone. TCRdb obtained this table from immuneACCESS and retained in-frame rearrangements with V and J assigned. These tables miss some clones; where compared with another copy, unresolved V genes account for less than half of the shortfall, and the remainder is unexplained. V and J calls plus clone size are reproduced from that table; the DNA served to infer D and trimming. This sample lists about 60,000 clones; about nine tenths were detected once. The top ten hold 2.5% to 3% of the sample.

Overall study results and their limits: Infused TIL clonotypes partially replaced the baseline peripheral repertoire then decayed over months, with no apparent association between persistence and response. The cohort was highly selected, including more treatment-naive, never-smoker and oncogene-addicted patients than is typical, which limits generalizability. The study protocol defined all tumor marker inferences as exploratory.

V loses 0 bases of germline sequence and J loses 7 bases, and the interval between the two ends is 9 bases. The germline V gene (reference sequence) sets CDR1 to GTSNPN and CDR2 to SVGIG. From its cysteine to its phenylalanine, the CDR3 spans 12 amino acids. Just CDR3 DNA is preserved here, 36 bases in frame from base 1. The rearranged chain carries TRBV30 and TRBJ1-2, and TRBD1 may be the D gene, going by 6 matching bases. The source is a person aged 25 to 85 with non-small cell lung cancer. The source material was blood, sampled at baseline. The base sequence is TGTGCCTGGAGTGTACAGGGCATTGGCTACACCTTC. The resulting protein is CAWSVQGIGYTF.